This T cell receptor beta chain originates from a study of post-analysis software for immune sequencing data. Study overall: Secondary progressive, relapsing-remitting and progressive-relapsing multiple sclerosis were among the included disease courses. Points from the study as a whole: Controls had significantly higher normalized Chao1 diversity than multiple sclerosis patients. Patients showed TRBV5-6, TRBV5-1 and TRBV20-1 among 4 or 5 TRBV segments more frequent than in controls.

Of note for this clonotype: Its antigen is still unknown.

V gave up 2 bases and J gave up 3 bases, with 17 bases separating them. CDR1 SGHDT and CDR2 YYEEEE come from the germline V gene. This CDR3 spans 16 amino acids. Sequencing libraries made from TCR beta cDNA carried unique molecular identifiers. The authors obtained approximately 460,000 cDNA molecules from approximately 1 to 10 million T cells. TCRdb ran MiXCR on the PCR reads and lists one entry per CDR3 protein. The sample yields roughly 570,000 distinct CDR3 sequences, around 34% seen once. This chain links TRBV5-6 with TRBJ1-1; D is possibly TRBD1 (6 bases). Source material: blood. The receptor was isolated from a girl aged 2-17 years with multiple sclerosis. This CDR3 is CASSFTYREGDTEAFF. The CDR3 DNA reads TGTGCCAGCAGCTTTACATACAGGGAAGGAGACACTGAAGCTTTCTTT.